This T cell receptor beta chain derives from a study of shared clonotypes between healthy human individuals (TCRdb year 2020). For the wider study: Three men and a couple of women, aged 18 to 49 years, made up the cohort. Blood TCR repertoires of five healthy adults were deeply sequenced to estimate repertoire size and the extent of clonotype sharing between individuals. Between about 0.8 and 9 billion PBMCs per donor were obtained by leukapheresis. Libraries were prepared and TCR repertoires were sequenced by different laboratories using diverse techniques, in order to increase sequencing depth and limit assay-specific biases. For each donor, CD4 naive and CD4 memory were each run on three plates, CD8 naive on two plates, and CD8 memory on one plate.

Healthy HIV-negative adults with no recently reported acute infections or vaccinations were included as donors. Every donor was a Caucasian adult living in Nashville, Tennessee, USA. CD4+ T cells were enriched through magnetic negative selection, after which naive cells were positively selected on CD45RA and the remaining negative fraction served as the memory subset. Blood was collected by leukapheresis, and PBMCs were isolated by Ficoll-Histopaque density gradient centrifugation and then cryopreserved in liquid nitrogen vapor phase. Analytical flow cytometry was used to check the purity and quantity of each magnetically sorted T cell population. From each sorted fraction, genomic DNA was isolated and quantified by UV absorbance on a Nanodrop 2000c. For CDR1 and CDR2, the germline V gene (reference sequence) lists SEHNR and FQNEAQ. V is reduced by 1 base and J by 0 bases, leaving a spacing of 9 bases between them. Measured from the cysteine to the phenylalanine, the CDR3 is 15 residues long. CDR3 DNA is the only sequence kept; it has 45 bases, read in frame from the first base.

Using the deep immunoSEQ assay, multiplex PCR amplified TCR CDR3 regions from genomic DNA. Extracted genomic DNA from each cell subset was spread evenly across all wells of several immunoSEQ 96-well plates, with each plate serving as a replicate. For sorted subsets, roughly 200 ng of genomic DNA, equivalent to some 30,000 T cell genomes, went into each replicate PCR. Purified libraries were measured with a Qubit 3.0 fluorometer, size-checked on a Bioanalyzer 2100, and measured again with the KAPA Library Quantification kit. Every immunoSEQ 96-well plate was sequenced on a separate single-read 150-cycle Illumina NextSeq 550 flow cell. On the authors' methods: Because only junctional sequences without quality scores were contained in the immunoSEQ output, filtering matching that applied to full-length reads could not be performed. To assign V/J genes and CDR3, sequences were annotated against IMGT germline references using PyIR, a Python wrapper for IgBLAST v1.9. Reads were filtered out if the reads had weak V/J assignments (E-value above 1e-6), no CDR3, stop codons, out-of-frame junctions, or ambiguous translated residues. V3J clonotypes were defined as sequences sharing an identical inferred V gene, J gene, and CDR3 amino acid sequence. Percentage overlap between repertoires was computed as shared unique clonotypes divided by the size of the smaller repertoire. RTK rarefaction, the Chao1 estimator, and Recon v2.1 estimates of unobserved clonotypes were used to assess repertoire richness. Generation probabilities for all TCRbeta clonotypes obtained by the gDNA method from a handful of donors were computed using OLGA. TCRdb provides this immuneACCESS table in a form limited to in-frame rearrangements. Some clones are lacking; in checked studies, under half of them reflect an unresolved V gene, and why the rest are absent is not known. Clonal size and the V and J genes are those of that table, whereas D and trimming came from the DNA. The sample data list 950,000 to 1,200,000 clones, and 70% to 85% of these were observed just once. The ten most abundant clones make up approximately 0.9% of the sample.

Paper-wide results and their limitations: Because the study included only a small number of donors, the genetic and exposure-history diversity represented was limited. Incomplete sequencing was indicated by rarefaction of sorted-subset datasets, despite the large sequencing depth. Compared with non-shared clonotypes, the clonotypes found in all four sorted-subset donors had higher generation probabilities. Only blood was sampled, and tissue TCR repertoires likely differ from those in blood. Sharing across a few donors was observed for around 5% of naive CD4, under 4% of naive CD8, 2% to 2.5% of memory CD4, and about 0.39% of memory CD8 clonotypes. Naive subsets generally had larger estimated clonotype richness than memory subsets did. Pairwise subsampling indicated that sequencing depth was expected to affect the degree of clonotype sharing among donors.

As regards this clone: Its antigen remains unidentified. No much larger clonotype is one base removed from it; base qualities were not supplied.

Sequencing input: memory CD4+ T cells from PBMCs. This specimen's cell subset or site label, per the study, means: CD45RA-negative fraction. The sequence came from a man younger than 30 in good health. Some clones in this sample may be carry-over from other donors' samples. This receptor chain uses TRBV7-9 and TRBJ1-1, with the D gene call left open. The CDR3 region has the sequence CASSLGAQLNTEAFF. In nucleotide form, the sequence is TGTGCCAGCAGCTTAGGGGCACAACTGAACACTGAAGCTTTCTTT.